This paragraph reports one TCR beta chain. These data come from a study of blood T cell repertoires in COVID-19. About the study: From T cells, B-cell-depleted T cells, or PBMCs came the material, which was cDNA or gDNA.

Methods used by the authors: Amplifying reference gene primers gave estimates of nucleated cell counts. Repertoires were generated with immunoSEQ multiplex PCR, while TCRdb's copy carries only in-frame clones and drops some. The V and J calls and the clone size are those of that table, but D and trimming were determined from the DNA. The sample carries approximately 46,000 clones, more than 80% recorded once. The germline V gene encodes CDR1 SGHRS and CDR2 YFSETQ. This CDR3 spans 15 amino acids. J lost 4 bases, V lost 4 bases, and 7 bases had no gene match. The chain has TRBV5-1 and TRBJ2-3, with 9 positions matching TRBD2. The sequencing input was peripheral blood. The sequence was obtained from a man aged 55-75 years with acute or convalescent COVID-19. In DNA form, the CDR3 reads TGCGCCAGCAGCCGTAGCGGGAGCGGCCCAGATACGCAGTATTTT. Translating it yields CASSRSGSGPDTQYF.